This T cell receptor beta chain is from a study of blood T cell repertoires in COVID-19. On the study more broadly: Sites in the United States, Italy and Spain provided acute and convalescent COVID-19 samples.

The CDR3 totals 16 residues. V was shortened by 0 bases and J by 2 bases, with 8 bases between the two germline ends. Germline V CDR1 and CDR2: SGHTA, FQGTGA. Cohort assignment relied on participant-reported clinical history. Original processing methods: Reference gene primer amplification gave estimated nucleated cell counts. The assay was immunoSEQ multiplex PCR, and TCRdb's table has in-frame clones only and misses some. D and trimming were read from the DNA, whereas the V and J calls and clone size are those reported in that table. The sample lists roughly 200,000 clones, roughly 86% occurring once.

The origin of this receptor is a man aged 35 to 55 with acute COVID-19. V and J are TRBV7-3 and TRBJ2-6, with D unresolved. Specimen: PBMCs or T cells enriched from blood (not recorded which). The CDR3 nucleotides read TGTGCCAGCAGCTTAACCCCAGGCGCTGGGGCCAACGTCCTGACTTTC. The encoded protein is CASSLTPGAGANVLTF.